This entry features one T cell receptor beta chain sequence. The antigen remains undetermined. This CDR3 is built from 16 residues. Per germline, CDR1 SEHNR and CDR2 FQNEAQ (reference sequence). V lost 3 bases, J lost 3 bases, and 6 bases stayed unmatched. This sample was taken from a study of cytomegalovirus exposure and HLA in healthy donors. Study at large: In an earlier analysis, around 120 million unique TCR beta sequences were found from about 179 million T cells.

PCR amplification relied on 60 Vbeta primers (plus 13 Jbeta primers). Measured with immunoSEQ multiplex PCR; TCRdb has only the in-frame clones, and not every one. The sample records some 35,000 clones, around half being singletons. Regarding the study as a whole: Overall, approximately 150 TCR beta chains were annotated as cytomegalovirus-associated. Presence/absence analysis assumed near-uniform sequencing depth across donors. Earlier analysis yielded a pattern in which most TCR beta V segments were productive about 87% or about 30% of the time.

The chain couples TRBV7-9 to TRBJ1-5, with 9 nucleotides matching TRBD1. The clonotype was recovered from a woman aged 40 to 55 in good health and CMV-seropositive. Input material: PBMCs. This chain's CDR3 is CASSLYGTGINQPQHF. The DNA for the CDR3 is TGTGCCAGCAGCTTGTATGGGACAGGGATCAATCAGCCCCAGCATTTT.